This T cell receptor (beta chain) was profiled in a study of T cell repertoires in ileal Crohn's disease. Study-level background: About 40% were active smokers at surgery; median disease duration was roughly eight years.

The CDR3 extends over 14 amino acids. V gave up 5 bases and J gave up 3 bases, with 17 bases separating them. CDR1 and CDR2 from the germline V gene are GTSNPN and SVGIG (reference sequence). Produced via immunoSEQ multiplex PCR; TCRdb's table is partial and in-frame only. The sample contains approximately 27,000 clones, about 81% of which appear only once. Sequenced: ileal tissue. The TCR was taken from an adult with Crohn's disease. This rearrangement joins TRBV30 to TRBJ2-7; a possible D gene is TRBD1 (6 bases). CDR3 loop: CAWAPRDTFYEQYF. DNA for the CDR3: TGTGCCTGGGCCCCTCGGGACACCTTCTACGAGCAGTACTTC.